This T cell receptor (beta chain) was profiled in a study of T-cell memory formation after mild COVID-19. Germline-derived CDR1 and CDR2 are SGHRS and YFSETQ. The CDR3 length is 16 residues. V lost 4 bases to trimming and J lost 2 bases; unmatched junction nucleotides: 10. In this sample, this clonotype turned up a few times. Its target is not known. Overall study findings and caveats: Researchers found some responding clones in pre-infection memory, a sign that cross-reactive memory joined. Clones that contracted from day 15 to 85 were balanced CD4/CD8, while later expanders leaned CD4+.

MiXCR was run by TCRdb on the 5' RACE reads, yielding one entry per CDR3 protein. This table has approximately 240,000 distinct CDR3 sequences, about 15% appearing once. The sample comprised PBMCs or a T cell subset sorted from them (not recorded which). The V gene is TRBV5-1, the J gene TRBJ2-5, with 8 bases that match TRBD2. This receptor was taken from a man in his late teens or twenties who had mild COVID-19 (a few samples of this study predate the infection). Cell type and time point are not known. The CDR3 sequence is CASSTEVAGPQETQYF. CDR3 sequence (DNA): TGCGCCAGCAGCACGGAAGTAGCGGGGCCGCAAGAGACCCAGTACTTC. Drawing the rest from reference TRBV5-1 and TRBJ2-5, the complete variable domain is KAGVTQTPRYLIKTRGQQVTLSCSPISGHRSVSWYQQTPGQGLQFLFEYFSETQRNKGNFPGRFSGRQFSNSRSEMNVSTLELGDSALYLCASSTEVAGPQETQYFGPGTRLLVL.